Each of the 25 T cell receptor beta chains below was sequenced from the same sample in a study of early T cells in non-severe SARS-CoV-2 infection. TCRdb redid the calling of the 5' RACE reads with MiXCR, one entry per CDR3 protein. There are 30,000 to 40,000 distinct CDR3 sequences in the sample; more than 5% occur only once, and roughly 7.5% lies in the top ten. Material: whole blood. These receptors all stem from an adult who was a healthcare worker with PCR-confirmed SARS-CoV-2 infection or an uninfected control (not recorded which).

CDR3 amino acids: CSASSWVGSYTF. The CDR3 DNA sequence: TGCAGTGCTAGTTCTTGGGTAGGAAGCTACACCTTC. The V call is TRBV20-1, the J call TRBJ1-2, with D unclear. CDR1 is DFQATT, CDR2 SNEGSKA, per germline (reference sequence). The CDR3 has 12 residues. Trimming pared 3 bases from V and 9 bases from J, leaving 14 bases between.

This clonotype was observed many times. This chain joins TRBV3-1 and TRBJ2-7; D perhaps matches TRBD1 (5 bases). V gave up 4 bases and J gave up 4 bases, with 11 bases separating them. The CDR3 extends over 13 amino acids. Germline V gene lookup returns CDR1 LGHDT and CDR2 YNNKEL (reference sequence). In DNA form, the CDR3 reads TGTGCCAGCAGCCGCCAAGCAGGGTACGAGCAGTACTTC. Its translation: CASSRQAGYEQYF.

Many counts were recorded for this clonotype. V usage is TRBV7-2 and J usage is TRBJ2-1; TRBD2 is a possible D gene (5 bases). The CDR3 runs 12 residues. The V and J ends lost 4 bases and 7 bases respectively, with 8 bases between them. In germline, CDR1 is SGHTA, CDR2 FQGNSA. The DNA of the CDR3 is TGTGCCAGCAGCTCAACGGGGAATGAGCAGTTCTTC. It translates to CASSSTGNEQFF.

This clonotype was recorded many times. This chain uses TRBV3-2 with TRBJ2-1. TRBV3-2 is a pseudogene. The CDR3 has 15 amino acids. This CDR3 is CASSQGRGPYNEQFF. The CDR3 region has the DNA TGTGCCAGCAGCCAAGGCAGGGGCCCCTACAATGAGCAGTTCTTC.

This clonotype was picked up many times. The CDR3 DNA is TGTGCCACCCGCGGACTAGCGGGGGGCAATGAGCAGTTCTTC. Its protein product is CATRGLAGGNEQFF. V is TRBV24-1 and J is TRBJ2-1; 14 nucleotides line up with TRBD2. Germline loops: CDR1 KGHDR, CDR2 SFDVKD. There are 14 residues in the CDR3. Trimming took 9 bases from V and 6 from J; bases not matched to a gene: 3.

This clonotype was observed at least ten times. No DNA is shown, since the ends of the CDR3 on it are uncertain; the CDR3 is the one TCRdb lists. The gene calls are TRBV7-5 and TRBJ1-3; TRBD1, the D gene given by the table, was not confirmed from the DNA. TRBV7-5 corresponds to a pseudogene. The CDR3 spans 22 residues, counting both ends. CDR3 residues: CISVSEATLKIGTGLSGNTIYF.

Ten or more counts support this clonotype. J is TRBJ1-1 and V is TRBV28; the D is unclear. There are 12 residues in the CDR3. V was cut by 1 base and J by 0 bases, with 0 bases left in between. CDR1 and CDR2 from the germline V gene are MDHEN and SYDVKM. CDR3 sequence: CASSLLNTEAFF. The CDR3, as DNA: TGTGCCAGCAGTTTATTGAACACTGAAGCTTTCTTT.

This clonotype was seen many times. The chain combines TRBV11-2 with TRBJ2-3, with D unresolved. In germline, CDR1 is SGHAT, CDR2 FQNNGV. The CDR3 loop spans 14 amino acids. V lost 5 bases and J 4 bases, leaving 13 bases between the germline ends. The CDR3 DNA follows: TGTGCCAGCAGCACCGGCTCTTCAGCAGATACGCAGTATTTT. Amino acids: CASSTGSSADTQYF.

This clonotype has ten or more counts. The chain employs TRBV12-3 or TRBV12-4 and TRBJ2-7, with D uncertain. V was clipped by 4 bases and J by 0 bases, with 16 bases between them. This CDR3 has 16 residues. CDR3 loop: CASSSGRMGVSYEQYF. For the CDR3, the DNA is TGTGCCAGCAGTTCAGGTCGGATGGGTGTCTCCTACGAGCAGTACTTC.

This clonotype appeared many times. This chain uses TRBV19 with TRBJ1-5; the D is unclear. Trimming pared 5 bases from V and 4 bases from J, leaving 12 bases between. Per the germline V gene, CDR1 is LNHDA and CDR2 is SQIVND (reference sequence). There are 14 residues in the CDR3. CDR3: CASSEFGRNQPQHF. The CDR3 DNA sequence: TGTGCCAGTAGTGAGTTCGGCAGAAATCAGCCCCAGCATTTT.

The sample holds many counts of this clonotype. The V and J genes are TRBV7-2 and TRBJ2-7; 14 bases map to TRBD2. The CDR3 loop spans 15 amino acids. V lost 2 bases to trimming and J lost 6 bases; unmatched junction nucleotides: 3. The V gene's germline CDR1 is SGHTA and CDR2 FQGNSA. The CDR3 here is CASSLRTSGGSEQYF. CDR3 coding DNA: TGTGCCAGCAGCTTAAGGACTAGCGGGGGGTCCGAGCAGTACTTC.

This clonotype has ten or more counts. The J gene is TRBJ2-7, the V gene TRBV7-9; 9 positions match TRBD1. Trimming at V came to 4 bases and at J to 6 bases, leaving 7 bases not matched to a gene. CDR1 is SEHNR, CDR2 FQNEAQ, per germline (reference sequence). The CDR3 runs to 14 residues. The CDR3 sequence is CASSSGTGLSEQYF. The DNA of the CDR3 is TGTGCCAGCAGCTCCGGGACAGGGCTGTCCGAGCAGTACTTC. The variable domain in full, completed from reference TRBV7-9 and TRBJ2-7, reads DTGVSQNPRHKITKRGQNVTFRCDPISEHNRLYWYRQTLGQGPEFLTYFQNEAQLEKSRLLSDRFSAERPKGSFSTLEIQRTEQGDSAMYLCASSSGTGLSEQYFGPGTRLTVT.

In this sample, this clonotype turned up many times. The rearrangement uses TRBV12-3 or TRBV12-4 and TRBJ1-1; no definite D call. V lost 4 bases and J 4 bases, leaving 4 bases between the germline ends. This CDR3 has 11 amino acids. The CDR3, as DNA: TGTGCCAGCAGTTATAGCACTGAAGCTTTCTTT. It is translated as CASSYSTEAFF.

By share of the sample, this clonotype is medium-sized. The chain combines TRBV20-1 with TRBJ2-1; 11 positions agree with TRBD2. Germline trimming cut 0 bases from V and 8 bases from J; bases unmatched to any gene: 12. CDR1 and CDR2 from the germline V gene are DFQATT and SNEGSKA (reference sequence). This CDR3 has 17 amino acids. In DNA, the CDR3 is TGCAGTGCTAGAGACCAATCTAGCGGGGGGTCCGGTCATGAGCAGTTCTTC. Its protein product is CSARDQSSGGSGHEQFF.

This clonotype is classed as medium-sized. The chain couples TRBV20-1 to TRBJ2-7; 10 nucleotides align to TRBD1. Germline CDR1 and CDR2: DFQATT and SNEGSKA (reference sequence). V was pared by 1 base and J by 4 bases, with 4 bases of the junction left unmatched. This CDR3 spans 14 amino acids. In DNA form, the CDR3 reads TGCAGTGCTAGAGTGCTGGGACAGGGGTACGAGCAGTACTTC. This encodes CSARVLGQGYEQYF.

This clonotype was detected ten times or more. The rearrangement joins TRBV11-2 to TRBJ2-3; D remains ambiguous. The CDR3 length is 13 residues. Trimming pared 11 bases from V and 7 bases from J, leaving 19 bases between. The germline gives CDR1 SGHAT, CDR2 FQNNGV. The CDR3 bases are TGTGCCTCTGAATCTTCGGTTTCCTATACGCAGTATTTT. As protein: CASESSVSYTQYF.

The sample holds many counts of this clonotype. The rearrangement links TRBV28 to TRBJ1-1, with 9 bases fitting TRBD1. CDR1 is MDHEN and CDR2 is SYDVKM in the germline V gene. The CDR3 is made up of 16 amino acids. The V and J ends lost 5 bases and 1 base, in that order; junction bases with no gene match: 8. The CDR3 coding sequence is TGTGCCAGCAGTCCGAAGACAGGGGGACGGAACACTGAAGCTTTCTTT. It translates to CASSPKTGGRNTEAFF.

This clonotype was seen many times. Relative to the germline gene, one junction end is altered; a read error may explain this. This rearrangement joins TRBV30 to TRBJ2-6; tentatively, D is TRBD2 (7 bases). The CDR3 extends over 15 amino acids. Germline loops: CDR1 GTSNPN, CDR2 SVGIG (reference sequence). The CDR3 sequence: CAWSGGGTGANVLIF. The DNA for the CDR3 is TGTGCCTGGAGCGGCGGGGGCACTGGGGCCAACGTCCTGATTTTC.

In its sample, this clonotype was seen many times. The rearrangement links TRBV20-1 to TRBJ2-7; D is ambiguous. V was pared by 4 bases and J by 0 bases, with 13 bases between. The CDR3 is made up of 14 amino acids. Germline assignment: CDR1 DFQATT and CDR2 SNEGSKA (reference sequence). The CDR3 protein is CSATNLGNSYEQYF. Written as DNA, the CDR3 is TGCAGTGCTACTAATTTAGGGAACTCCTACGAGCAGTACTTC.

This clonotype was picked up a small number of times. The V call is TRBV20-1, the J call TRBJ2-7, with a possible D match to TRBD1 (6 bases). In germline, CDR1 is DFQATT, CDR2 SNEGSKA (reference sequence). This CDR3 is 14 amino acids long. The ends were cut back, 3 bases at V and 6 bases at J, with 18 bases in the middle. The CDR3 here is CSARDSGQSSEQYF. The CDR3 DNA reads TGCAGTGCTAGGGACTCCGGACAGTCAAGCGAGCAGTACTTC.

The table lists this clonotype with many counts. This chain links TRBV12-3 or TRBV12-4 with TRBJ1-4; 8 positions agree with TRBD1. Unmatched junction bases numbered 8, after V lost 4 bases and J lost 7 bases. The CDR3 has 15 residues. Here the CDR3 DNA reads TGTGCCAGCAGTTCCAGGACAGGGTTTGGTGAAAAACTGTTTTTT. Encoded protein: CASSSRTGFGEKLFF.

At least ten counts were recorded for this clonotype. The chain has TRBV12-3 or TRBV12-4 and TRBJ1-3; D is unresolved. The CDR3 has 11 amino acids. Trimming took off 8 bases at V and 4 bases at J, with 6 bases between the two ends. CDR3 protein: CASGSGNTIYF. Written as DNA, the CDR3 is TGTGCCAGCGGATCAGGAAACACCATATATTTT.

The sample holds many counts of this clonotype. This chain links TRBV5-1 with TRBJ1-6; the match to TRBD1 covers 7 bases. After removal of 1 base from V and 8 bases from J, the junction contained 3 bases not matched to a gene. The V gene's germline CDR1 is SGHRS and CDR2 YFSETQ. The CDR3 runs 14 residues. The CDR3 sequence: CASSLQGDDSPLHF. CDR3 coding DNA: TGCGCCAGCAGCTTGCAGGGGGACGATTCACCCCTCCACTTT.

This clonotype was counted at least ten times. This chain uses TRBV25-1 with TRBJ2-1, with 15 bases that match TRBD2. Trimming removed 10 bases from V and 2 bases from J; junction bases left unmatched: 9. Per germline, CDR1 MGHDK and CDR2 SYGVNS. This CDR3 has 17 amino acids. This CDR3 reads CATSGTSGGHAYNEQFF. In DNA form, the CDR3 reads TGTGCCACCTCCGGGACTAGCGGGGGGCACGCCTACAATGAGCAGTTCTTC.

This clonotype was counted ten times or more. V and J are TRBV15 and TRBJ2-5; 13 bases map to TRBD2. Germline lookup yields CDR1 LNHNV and CDR2 YYDKDF (reference sequence). V gave up 6 bases and J gave up 5 bases; unmatched junction bases: 6. The CDR3 has 15 amino acids. The CDR3 DNA sequence: TGTGCCACCAGTCCGACTAGCGGGGGGTTCGAGACCCAGTACTTC. Protein sequence: CATSPTSGGFETQYF.